The rows below give T cell receptor beta chains drawn from one sample of a study of T-cell reconstitution after alpha-beta-depleted transplantation in children. TCRdb passed the PCR reads through MiXCR, listing each CDR3 protein once. The sample includes some 200,000 distinct CDR3 sequences, about 11% of them seen just once. The sample consisted of PBMCs, taken before TCRalphabeta/CD19-depleted stem cell transplant. These receptor sequences come from a child under two years old with acute myeloid leukemia, due to receive a stem cell transplant. Both conserved end residues are part of each CDR3.

V,length,CDR3
TRBV19,18,CASRTPPVQRVSCNEQFF
TRBV28,13,CASSPGQLHGYTF
TRBV12-3/TRBV12-4,13,CASRTGTKNIQYF
TRBV24-1,12,CATSDLNQPQHF
TRBV28,18,CASSLGWYDGRAAYEQYF
TRBV5-1,13,CASISGASYEQYF
TRBV25-1,14,CASRATGYNQPQHF
TRBV18,13,CASSPSASGEQFF
TRBV7-3,13,CASSRDRGHGYTF
TRBV5-1,15,CASSGDRLGDTEAFF
TRBV5-1,14,CDSSLGIRGNTIYF
TRBV21-1,16,CASSKGGTAYYNEQFF
TRBV12-3/TRBV12-4,16,CASSYLDRNSNQPQHF
TRBV28,15,CASTWGGRGNQPQHF
TRBV5-1,17,CASSLGALAGGRYEQYF
TRBV20-1,15,CSAWLAGGVGETQYF
TRBV29-1,12,CSVTVFNEKLFF
TRBV7-7,14,CASRTGQPTDTQYF
TRBV12-3/TRBV12-4,12,CASSLSKTEAFF
TRBV15,13,CATSRGGSDTQYF
TRBV13,14,CASSLSGMGETQYF
TRBV5-1,15,CASSLTSGPTGELFF
TRBV7-8,14,CASSGFDGNTEAFF
TRBV7-6,16,CASSLGGGTVQETQYF
TRBV6-6,13,CVSSYTRDTGYTF
TRBV6-4,14,CASSPRDGALGYTF
TRBV5-1,13,CASSPGTIYEQYF
TRBV20-1,15,CSARDSQGALVEQYF
TRBV5-1,14,CASSLDSPNQPQHF
TRBV20-1,12,CSARYSGNEQFF
TRBV7-2,12,CASSLYGGTIYF
TRBV18,15,CASSPGPGGPSPLHF
TRBV10-3,14,CATNPGTIDNEQFF
TRBV19,13,CASSRVGNTEAFF
TRBV5-1,13,CASRGDGNTEAFF
TRBV28,17,CASSQLEVLRSNQPQHF
TRBV5-1,15,CATSRGAQYTGELFF
TRBV6-5,11,CASSIRDEAFF
TRBV6-2/TRBV6-3,16,CASSYSGRWVSYEQYF
TRBV29-1,11,CSDRDYNEQFF
TRBV20-1,14,CSAREGQGGEKLFF
TRBV7-9,15,CASSLLAGTTDTQYF
TRBV16,16,CASSQSGRGDSYEQYF
TRBV7-2,13,CASSLVRGEGYTF
TRBV29-1,14,CSVERSGFPYEQYF
TRBV13,14,CASSSDLLLTEAFF
TRBV6-1,13,CASGGQGREKLFF
TRBV4-1,15,CASSPQGRDTGELFF
TRBV6-2/TRBV6-3,13,CASSVTGSYEQYF
TRBV6-1,13,CATTGTSLSTQYF
TRBV6-5,17,CASSFNGRISGANVLTF
TRBV5-1,15,CASSLDGIANEKLFF
TRBV28,15,CASSSPSGRRNEQFF